This entry describes one TCR beta chain. Antigen unknown. This entry comes from a study of molecular identifiers for immune sequencing clone quantification. Study-level results: It was shown that clones above 20 RNA copies held over 98% of effector molecules, but under 1% in naive cells.

TCRdb ran MiXCR on the PCR reads and lists one entry per CDR3 protein. The repertoire consists of about 510,000 distinct CDR3 sequences, with about 20% occurring once and the leading ten covering around 0.84%. V was trimmed by 6 bases and J by 1 base, leaving 12 bases between them. Germline CDR1 is SEHNR and CDR2 is FQNEAQ (reference sequence). The CDR3 extends over 14 amino acids. Sequencing was performed on naive CD8+ T cells from blood, with Jurkat cell RNA spiked in. Subset in this sample: FACS-sorted CD8+CD4-CCR7+CD45RA+ naive T cells. The rearrangement joins TRBV7-9 to TRBJ1-1; unclear D gene. This TCR derives from a human donor in good health. Some libraries in this study had Jurkat cell RNA spiked in. The CDR3 nucleotides are TGTGCCAGCAGTTTTCCCTGGGGGAACACTGAAGCTTTCTTT. Translation gives CASSFPWGNTEAFF.